Listed below are T cell receptor beta chains from one sample, sequenced in a study of cytomegalovirus exposure and HLA in healthy donors. Assay used: immunoSEQ multiplex PCR; TCRdb lists only in-frame clones, some missing. The sample shows 100,000 to 150,000 clones, 85% to 90% of them seen only once. The sequenced sample was PBMCs. Source of these receptors: a woman in her late teens or twenties in good health and CMV-seronegative. Both conserved end residues are part of each CDR3. The D gene is left open where the match is weak. Not all rows give a size; the values are once, few, many and, for expanded clones, a class.

clone_size: -
v_call: TRBV27
j_call: TRBJ2-7
d_call: -
cdr3_aa: CASSLAGQVYEQYF
cdr3_nt: TGTGCCAGCAGTTTGGCAGGGCAAGTCTACGAGCAGTACTTC

clone_size: -
v_call: TRBV30
j_call: TRBJ1-2
d_call: -
cdr3_aa: CAWSSRTGGGYTF
cdr3_nt: TGTGCCTGGAGTTCGCGGACCGGAGGGGGCTACACCTTC

clone_size: -
v_call: TRBV5-5
j_call: TRBJ2-7
d_call: -
cdr3_aa: CASSASSEGIYEQYF
cdr3_nt: TGTGCCAGCAGCGCTTCTTCAGAGGGCATCTACGAGCAGTACTTC

clone_size: -
v_call: TRBV10-3
j_call: TRBJ1-4
d_call: TRBD1
cdr3_aa: CAISETGGVGEKLFF
cdr3_nt: TGTGCCATCAGTGAAACAGGGGGCGTGGGTGAAAAACTGTTTTTT

clone_size: -
v_call: TRBV5-8
j_call: TRBJ1-2
d_call: -
cdr3_aa: CASSFRGGEYGYTF
cdr3_nt: TGTGCCAGCAGCTTCCGTGGTGGAGAGTATGGCTACACCTTC

clone_size: -
v_call: TRBV6-1
j_call: TRBJ1-3
d_call: -
cdr3_aa: CASSTTSSGNTIYF
cdr3_nt: TGTGCCAGCAGTACCACGAGCTCTGGAAACACCATATATTTT

clone_size: -
v_call: TRBV9
j_call: TRBJ1-1
d_call: TRBD1
cdr3_aa: CASSPGQANTEAFF
cdr3_nt: TGTGCCAGCAGCCCGGGACAGGCGAACACTGAAGCTTTCTTT

clone_size: -
v_call: TRBV27
j_call: TRBJ1-2
d_call: -
cdr3_aa: CASRRALHYGYTF
cdr3_nt: TGTGCCAGCAGACGAGCCCTCCATTATGGCTACACCTTC

clone_size: -
v_call: TRBV7-9
j_call: TRBJ1-1
d_call: -
cdr3_aa: CASSPEGGTEAFF
cdr3_nt: TGTGCCAGCAGCCCCGAGGGGGGGACTGAAGCTTTCTTT

clone_size: -
v_call: TRBV10-1
j_call: TRBJ2-5
d_call: -
cdr3_aa: CASSESSGLKGGETQYF
cdr3_nt: TGCGCCAGCAGTGAGTCGTCCGGCCTCAAAGGAGGAGAGACCCAGTACTTC

clone_size: few
v_call: TRBV5-1
j_call: TRBJ2-1
d_call: TRBD2
cdr3_aa: CASSSASGLAENNEQFF
cdr3_nt: TGCGCCAGCAGCTCGGCCTCGGGACTAGCGGAGAACAATGAGCAGTTCTTC

clone_size: -
v_call: TRBV5-6
j_call: TRBJ2-2
d_call: -
cdr3_aa: CASSLYAGPNTGELFF
cdr3_nt: TGTGCCAGCAGCTTGTATGCAGGGCCGAACACCGGGGAGCTGTTTTTT

clone_size: -
v_call: TRBV7-9
j_call: TRBJ2-7
d_call: -
cdr3_aa: CASSPTDSLYEQYF
cdr3_nt: TGTGCCAGCAGTCCAACGGACAGCCTCTACGAGCAGTACTTC

clone_size: -
v_call: TRBV19
j_call: TRBJ1-1
d_call: -
cdr3_aa: CASSMMAGHNTEAFF
cdr3_nt: TGTGCCAGTAGTATGATGGCAGGGCATAACACTGAAGCTTTCTTT

clone_size: -
v_call: TRBV6-6
j_call: TRBJ2-2
d_call: TRBD2
cdr3_aa: CATVRDLGGAGELFF
cdr3_nt: TGTGCCACCGTCCGGGACCTCGGGGGGGCCGGGGAGCTGTTTTTT

clone_size: -
v_call: TRBV7-9
j_call: TRBJ1-1
d_call: -
cdr3_aa: CASSLFVKNTEAFF
cdr3_nt: TGTGCCAGCAGCTTATTTGTTAAGAACACTGAAGCTTTCTTT

clone_size: -
v_call: TRBV28
j_call: TRBJ2-7
d_call: TRBD1
cdr3_aa: CASSFLLSGTGNPYEQYF
cdr3_nt: TGTGCCAGCAGTTTCCTCCTTTCCGGGACAGGGAATCCCTACGAGCAGTACTTC

clone_size: few
v_call: TRBV30
j_call: TRBJ1-1
d_call: TRBD1
cdr3_aa: CAWSPGQGAEAFF
cdr3_nt: TGTGCCTGGTCCCCCGGACAGGGGGCGGAAGCTTTCTTT

clone_size: few
v_call: TRBV28
j_call: TRBJ2-2
d_call: TRBD1
cdr3_aa: CASISGQGAVSGELFF
cdr3_nt: TGTGCCAGCATATCGGGACAGGGGGCTGTATCCGGGGAGCTGTTTTTT

clone_size: -
v_call: TRBV29-1
j_call: TRBJ2-1
d_call: TRBD1
cdr3_aa: CSVAGDRGSYNEQFF
cdr3_nt: TGCAGCGTTGCGGGGGACAGGGGGTCGTACAATGAGCAGTTCTTC

clone_size: -
v_call: TRBV6-4
j_call: TRBJ1-2
d_call: TRBD1
cdr3_aa: CASSEGQGWGGYTF
cdr3_nt: TGTGCCAGCTCTGAAGGACAGGGCTGGGGTGGCTACACCTTC

clone_size: -
v_call: TRBV19
j_call: TRBJ1-2
d_call: TRBD1
cdr3_aa: CASSGTGEANYGYTF
cdr3_nt: TGTGCCAGTAGCGGGACAGGGGAAGCTAACTATGGCTACACCTTC

clone_size: -
v_call: TRBV4-2
j_call: TRBJ1-5
d_call: -
cdr3_aa: CASSPQWGRLSNQPQHF
cdr3_nt: TGTGCCAGCAGCCCCCAGTGGGGCAGACTTAGCAATCAGCCCCAGCATTTT

clone_size: -
v_call: TRBV2
j_call: TRBJ1-2
d_call: TRBD1
cdr3_aa: CASSEGQPYGYTF
cdr3_nt: TGTGCCAGCAGTGAGGGACAGCCCTATGGCTACACCTTC

clone_size: -
v_call: TRBV30
j_call: TRBJ1-1
d_call: TRBD1
cdr3_aa: CAWSVTGGRTEAFF
cdr3_nt: TGTGCCTGGAGTGTTACAGGGGGTCGGACTGAAGCTTTCTTT

clone_size: -
v_call: TRBV5-1
j_call: TRBJ1-1
d_call: -
cdr3_aa: CASSPGHANTEAFF
cdr3_nt: TGCGCCAGCAGCCCCGGACACGCTAACACTGAAGCTTTCTTT

clone_size: -
v_call: TRBV6-1
j_call: TRBJ2-3
d_call: TRBD1
cdr3_aa: CASSEARGHTDTQYF
cdr3_nt: TGTGCCAGCAGTGAAGCCAGGGGGCATACAGATACGCAGTATTTT

clone_size: -
v_call: TRBV29-1
j_call: TRBJ1-2
d_call: -
cdr3_aa: CSVGSLDRWNGYTF
cdr3_nt: TGCAGCGTTGGGAGTCTAGACAGGTGGAATGGCTACACCTTC

clone_size: -
v_call: TRBV29-1
j_call: TRBJ1-4
d_call: -
cdr3_aa: CSVEGRNGLFF
cdr3_nt: TGCAGCGTTGAAGGGCGGAATGGACTGTTTTTT

clone_size: -
v_call: TRBV7-9
j_call: TRBJ1-1
d_call: -
cdr3_aa: CASSSGGNTEAFF
cdr3_nt: TGTGCCAGCAGCTCGGGGGGGAACACTGAAGCTTTCTTT

clone_size: -
v_call: TRBV18
j_call: TRBJ1-2
d_call: TRBD1
cdr3_aa: CASSPRQGPNYGYTF
cdr3_nt: TGTGCCAGCTCACCTAGACAGGGCCCTAACTATGGCTACACCTTC

clone_size: -
v_call: TRBV30
j_call: TRBJ1-4
d_call: TRBD1
cdr3_aa: CAWDTSGQTNEKLFF
cdr3_nt: TGTGCCTGGGACACCTCGGGACAGACTAATGAAAAACTGTTTTTT

clone_size: -
v_call: TRBV18
j_call: TRBJ2-7
d_call: TRBD1
cdr3_aa: CASSPQAGTDFSYEQYF
cdr3_nt: TGTGCCAGCTCACCTCAAGCCGGGACAGATTTCTCCTACGAGCAGTACTTC

clone_size: once
v_call: TRBV13
j_call: TRBJ2-7
d_call: TRBD1
cdr3_aa: CASSSGRGPVHEQYF
cdr3_nt: TGTGCCAGCAGCTCCGGAAGGGGGCCGGTGCACGAGCAGTACTTC

clone_size: -
v_call: TRBV7-9
j_call: TRBJ2-7
d_call: TRBD2
cdr3_aa: CASSLGSGGSSYEQYF
cdr3_nt: TGTGCCAGCAGCTTAGGCAGCGGGGGTTCTTCCTACGAGCAGTACTTC

clone_size: -
v_call: TRBV5-1
j_call: TRBJ1-3
d_call: -
cdr3_aa: CASSLGTEDTIYF
cdr3_nt: TGCGCCAGCAGCTTGGGGACAGAGGACACCATATATTTT

clone_size: -
v_call: TRBV5-1
j_call: TRBJ1-1
d_call: TRBD1
cdr3_aa: CASSPGQGVKEAFF
cdr3_nt: TGCGCCAGCAGCCCGGGACAGGGGGTTAAGGAAGCTTTCTTT

clone_size: -
v_call: TRBV9
j_call: TRBJ2-3
d_call: TRBD2
cdr3_aa: CASSAPSGGAISLDTQYF
cdr3_nt: TGTGCCAGCAGCGCCCCTAGCGGGGGGGCCATCAGTTTAGATACGCAGTATTTT

clone_size: -
v_call: TRBV5-3
j_call: TRBJ1-2
d_call: TRBD1
cdr3_aa: CARSHGTAIYGYTF
cdr3_nt: TGTGCCAGAAGCCATGGGACAGCGATCTATGGCTACACCTTC

clone_size: -
v_call: TRBV2
j_call: TRBJ2-3
d_call: -
cdr3_aa: CASSIGLPGVTDTQYF
cdr3_nt: TGTGCCAGCAGCATAGGACTGCCGGGGGTGACAGATACGCAGTATTTT

clone_size: -
v_call: TRBV7-9
j_call: TRBJ1-2
d_call: TRBD1
cdr3_aa: CASSPEWTGTNYGYTF
cdr3_nt: TGTGCCAGCAGCCCCGAGTGGACAGGGACTAACTATGGCTACACCTTC

clone_size: few
v_call: TRBV28
j_call: TRBJ2-7
d_call: TRBD2
cdr3_aa: CAHSLAGGYYEQYF
cdr3_nt: TGTGCTCACTCCTTAGCGGGAGGGTACTACGAGCAGTACTTC